The T cell receptor beta chain described here comes from a study of blood T cell repertoires in COVID-19. Study background: Samples representing acute and convalescent COVID-19 were sourced from the United States, Italy and Spain.

Only in-frame clones appear in the TCRdb table, and some are missing; sequencing was by immunoSEQ multiplex PCR. The table shows over 200,000 clones, with about 90% occurring only once. In this sample, this clone turned up once. Per germline, CDR1 KGHSH and CDR2 LQKENI. V was clipped by 2 bases and J by 6 bases; unmatched bases: 8. This CDR3 comprises 15 residues. What was sequenced was peripheral blood. The chain recombines TRBV18 with TRBJ2-7, with 9 bases fitting TRBD2. The sequence was collected from a man aged 35 to 55 with active or convalescent COVID-19. CDR3 sequence reads: CASSPSVAGAREQYF. The CDR3 DNA sequence: TGTGCCAGCTCACCATCCGTAGCGGGAGCTCGCGAGCAGTACTTC.